The clone carrying this T cell receptor (beta chain) was detected only a few times. The antigen is not known. The source of the sample is a study of blood T cells in healthy people across ages. PCR was performed a second time for about 7 to 11 cycles using a sample-barcoded 5' primer and a J-beta primer mix. The template-switch adaptor, which had 12 random nucleotides, put a tag on each cDNA molecule. TCRdb used MiXCR to reprocess the 5' RACE reads, holding one entry per CDR3 protein. The repertoire includes approximately 810,000 distinct CDR3 sequences, 29% of them detected once, and around a sixth sits in the top ten. CDR1 is SGHDT, CDR2 YYEEEE, per germline. There are 12 residues in the CDR3. The V and J ends lost 3 bases and 10 bases respectively, with 13 bases between them. General observations from the study: Per-million-T-cell TCR beta diversity fell roughly linearly with age. Leaving the PBMCs unsorted stopped any conclusive comparison of naive versus antigen-experienced cells.

This TCR was sampled from a woman of 80 years or more in good health. V is TRBV5-6 and J is TRBJ1-1; D unresolved. The sequencing sample was made of blood. CDR3 loop: CASSSQVGGAFF. CDR3 nucleotide sequence: TGTGCCAGCAGCTCCCAGGTCGGAGGAGCTTTCTTT. Using reference TRBV5-6 and TRBJ1-1 for the parts outside the CDR3, the full variable domain is DAGVTQSPTHLIKTRGQQVTLRCSPKSGHDTVSWYQQALGQGPQFIFQYYEEEERQRGNFPDRFSGHQFPNYSSELNVNALLLGDSALYLCASSSQVGGAFFGQGTRLTVV.